The 19 T cell receptor beta chains given below trace back to one sample, sequenced in a study of vaccination and CD4 T cells after COVID-19. Described time point: late sampling 161 to 241 days after vaccination in a few convalescent patients. The treatment here: roughly ten-day PBMC culture with coronavirus spike peptide pools or control peptides (ViraFEST assay). The Oncomine TCR Beta short-read assay was applied to DNA of cultured CD4+ T cells. TCRdb redid the calling of the PCR reads with MiXCR, one entry per CDR3 protein. The sample includes under 25,000 distinct CDR3 sequences, about 35% of them seen just once. Their antigens remain unidentified. Specimen: CD4+ T cells from blood, cultured in vitro, collected about 7 months after SARS-CoV-2 vaccination. The source is a human donor who had recovered from COVID-19.

The chain carries TRBV28 and TRBJ2-2; D is ambiguous. The CDR3 is 13 residues long. Trimming took 7 bases from V and 5 from J, leaving 11 bases between them. Germline assignment: CDR1 MDHEN and CDR2 SYDVKM. This CDR3 reads CASILAQTGELFF. The CDR3 region has the DNA TGTGCCAGCATTCTCGCACAGACCGGGGAGCTGTTTTTT.

The chain employs TRBV7-3 and TRBJ2-5, with D tentatively TRBD1 (6 bases). CDR1 SGHTA and CDR2 FQGTGA come from the germline V gene. The CDR3 is 14 amino acids. Between the trimmed V and J ends, which lost 5 bases and 3 bases, there was a span of 13 bases. CDR3 sequence reads: CASSRDNGEETQYF. The CDR3 nucleotides read TGTGCCAGCAGCCGGGACAACGGAGAAGAGACCCAGTACTTC.

This clonotype was seen more than once but under ten times. The chain joins TRBV2 to TRBJ2-7; no firm D call. Germline V gives CDR1 SNHLY, CDR2 FYNNEI. Between the trimmed V and J ends, which lost 4 bases and 6 bases, there was a span of 4 bases. This CDR3 region has 10 residues. CDR3 loop: CASSVVEQYF. In DNA form, the CDR3 reads TGTGCCAGCAGTGTGGTCGAGCAGTACTTC.

The chain employs TRBV2 and TRBJ2-5, with 11 positions matching TRBD2. The germline V gene has CDR1 SNHLY and CDR2 FYNNEI. The CDR3 loop spans 14 amino acids. V gave up 6 bases and J gave up 4 bases; unmatched junction bases: 4. This chain's CDR3 is CASSAGLAGETQYF. DNA for the CDR3: TGTGCCAGCAGCGCTGGACTAGCGGGAGAGACCCAGTACTTC.

This clonotype was seen once. The rearrangement joins TRBV19 to TRBJ1-5; D unclear. Germline CDR1 LNHDA, CDR2 SQIVND (reference sequence). The V end lost 3 bases, the J end lost 7 bases, and 16 bases lay between the germline ends. This CDR3 is 15 amino acids long. CDR3 amino acids: CASSILIRASQPQHF. CDR3 nucleotides: TGTGCCAGTAGTATCCTAATTAGGGCGAGCCAGCCCCAGCATTTT.

This clonotype has a handful of counts. The chain employs TRBV7-6 and TRBJ2-7; D call uncertain. The germline gives CDR1 SGHVS, CDR2 FNYEAQ. The CDR3 runs to 13 residues. Trimming took 0 bases from V and 2 from J, leaving 5 bases between them. CDR3 protein: CASSLALAYEQYF. In DNA form, the CDR3 reads TGTGCCAGCAGCTTAGCTTTAGCCTACGAGCAGTACTTC.

The gene calls are TRBV28 and TRBJ2-7; no firm D call. CDR3 length: 13 residues. V was shortened by 8 bases and J by 0 bases, with 11 bases between the two germline ends. Per the germline V gene, CDR1 is MDHEN and CDR2 is SYDVKM. CDR3 coding DNA: TGTGCCAGCCAACAAGGAGACTCCTACGAGCAGTACTTC. Residues: CASQQGDSYEQYF.

The J gene is TRBJ2-5, the V gene TRBV5-5; no definite D call. The V gene lost 2 bases and the J gene lost 5 bases, with 4 bases spanning the gap. CDR1 SGHKS and CDR2 YYEKEE come from the germline V gene (reference sequence). CDR3 length equals 11 residues. In nucleotides, the CDR3 is TGTGCCAGCAGCTTTATGGAGACCCAGTACTTC. Translating it yields CASSFMETQYF.

CDR3 loop: CASTGQNNQPQHF. For the CDR3, the DNA is TGTGCCAGCACCGGGCAGAACAATCAGCCCCAGCATTTT. V usage is TRBV28 and J usage is TRBJ1-5; D unclear. The CDR3 length is 13 residues. Germline V CDR1 and CDR2: MDHEN, SYDVKM. Deletions cut 7 bases from V and 3 bases from J, with 10 bases between.

There are a few counts of this clonotype. This rearrangement joins TRBV10-3 to TRBJ1-6; perhaps TRBD1 as D (5 bases). CDR1 is ENHRY and CDR2 is SYGVKD in the germline V gene. V lost 5 bases and J 2 bases, leaving 7 bases between the germline ends. This CDR3 has 14 residues. As DNA, the CDR3 is TGTGCCATCAGTCTACAGGCCTATAATTCACCCCTCCACTTT. The encoded protein is CAISLQAYNSPLHF.

This clonotype was found a few times. This chain links TRBV6-1 with TRBJ1-1; perhaps TRBD1 as D (6 bases). Trimming removed 6 bases at V and 3 bases at J, with 8 bases between. The CDR3 totals 12 residues. CDR1 is MNHNS and CDR2 is SASEGT in the germline V gene. CDR3 coding DNA: TGTGCCAGCAGGGGGGCGTACACTGAAGCTTTCTTT. It translates to CASRGAYTEAFF.

This chain links TRBV20-1 with TRBJ2-7; possibly TRBD1 for D (6 bases). CDR1 DFQATT and CDR2 SNEGSKA come from the germline V gene (reference sequence). This CDR3 has 13 residues. Deletions cut 1 base from V and 5 bases from J, with 12 bases between. CDR3 amino acids: CSARVGAVHEQYF. The CDR3 DNA follows: TGCAGTGCTAGAGTGGGGGCTGTACACGAGCAGTACTTC.

This clonotype was seen only a few times. This chain links TRBV10-3 with TRBJ2-1, with 8 bases lining up with TRBD2. The CDR3 is 15 amino acids. J was trimmed by 9 bases and V by 1 base; bases with no gene match: 8. From germline, CDR1 is ENHRY and CDR2 SYGVKD. The CDR3 sequence is CAISEFPAGEGEQFF. CDR3 DNA sequence: TGTGCCATCAGTGAGTTCCCAGCGGGAGAAGGTGAGCAGTTCTTC.

The chain couples TRBV7-2 to TRBJ2-4, with a possible D match to TRBD1 (6 bases). The V end lost 4 bases, the J end lost 6 bases, and 10 bases lay between the germline ends. The CDR3 spans 13 residues. Germline V CDR1 and CDR2: SGHTA, FQGNSA. The CDR3 nucleotides are TGTGCCAGCAGCTCACAGGGTTTAAACATTCAGTACTTC. It yields the protein CASSSQGLNIQYF.

The V and J genes are TRBV11-2 and TRBJ2-7; unclear D gene. Trimming left V 3 bases short and J 3 bases short, with 12 bases between. The V gene's germline CDR1 is SGHAT and CDR2 FQNNGV. CDR3 size: 14 residues. CDR3 in DNA: TGTGCCAGCAGCTTCCCTAGTTCGATCTACGAGCAGTACTTC. Encoded protein: CASSFPSSIYEQYF.

This clonotype was recorded a few times. V and J are TRBV10-3 and TRBJ2-5; 7 nucleotides agree with TRBD2. CDR1 is ENHRY, CDR2 SYGVKD, per germline. This CDR3 is built from 14 residues. The V gene end was trimmed by 6 bases and the J gene end by 0 bases; junction bases not matched to a gene: 4. The CDR3, as DNA: TGTGCCATCAGGAGCGGGACCCACCAAGAGACCCAGTACTTC. Translation gives CAIRSGTHQETQYF.

The chain couples TRBV7-2 to TRBJ2-3; TRBD2 matches 7 bases. The CDR3 has 14 amino acids. Germline trimming cut 3 bases from V and 2 bases from J; bases unmatched to any gene: 2. CDR1 and CDR2 (germline): SGHTA, FQGNSA. In nucleotides, the CDR3 is TGTGCCAGCAGCTTTACTAGCGACACAGATACGCAGTATTTT. Translation: CASSFTSDTDTQYF. The full variable domain, its missing parts supplied by reference TRBV7-2 and TRBJ2-3, is GAGVSQSPSNKVTEKGKDVELRCDPISGHTALYWYRQSLGQGLEFLIYFQGNSAPDKSGLPSDRFSAERTGGSVSTLTIQRTQQEDSAVYLCASSFTSDTDTQYFGPGTRLTVL.

By share, this clonotype counts as medium-sized. V and J are TRBV28 and TRBJ1-5, with D possibly TRBD1 on 5 matching bases. CDR1 MDHEN and CDR2 SYDVKM come from the germline V gene. V lost 4 bases and J lost 3, with 10 bases in between. CDR3 length: 14 amino acids. Here the CDR3 DNA reads TGTGCCAGCAGTTCCAGGGAGCTCAATCAGCCCCAGCATTTT. Its protein is CASSSRELNQPQHF.

In DNA form, the CDR3 reads TGTGCCAGCAGTCGGGGGCGATCGGGAACTGAAGCTTTCTTT. It specifies CASSRGRSGTEAFF. The J gene is TRBJ1-1, the V gene TRBV27, with D maybe TRBD1 (6 bases). Germline loops: CDR1 MNHEY, CDR2 SMNVEV (reference sequence). Trimming stripped 5 bases from V and 5 bases from J, with 15 bases between. The CDR3 sequence is 14 residues long.